The source of this T cell receptor (beta chain) is a study of early T cells in non-severe SARS-CoV-2 infection. Study details: Chains from this unsorted whole-blood bulk RNA could not be paired.

This clonotype appeared once. Trimming stripped 0 bases from V and 6 bases from J, with 4 bases between. CDR3 length: 11 amino acids. Germline-derived CDR1 and CDR2 are SGHKS and YYEKEE (reference sequence). MiXCR, run by TCRdb on the 5' RACE reads, gives a single entry per CDR3 protein. Among around 93,000 distinct CDR3 sequences, roughly 12% were seen once, and the ten largest hold 4.4%. Sequencing was performed on whole blood, taken at baseline. The chain employs TRBV5-5 and TRBJ2-7; D unresolved. The source is an adult who was a healthcare worker with PCR-confirmed SARS-CoV-2 infection or an uninfected control (not recorded which). The CDR3 protein is CASSLAVEQYF. The CDR3 coding sequence is TGTGCCAGCAGCTTGGCAGTCGAGCAGTACTTC.